This T cell receptor beta chain was identified in a study of blood T cells in healthy people across ages. Study-level findings and limits: PBMCs were not sorted, which prevented a conclusive comparison of naive versus antigen-experienced cells.

Primers used in a second PCR of about 7 to 12 cycles were a sample-barcoded 5' primer and a J-beta primer mix. TCRdb reprocessed the 5' RACE reads with MiXCR, giving one entry per CDR3 protein. Among 1.5 million to 2 million distinct CDR3 sequences, around 48% were seen once, and the ten largest hold approximately 2.1%. PBMCs numbering at least 6 million were isolated per sample. On this clonotype itself: The antigen is undetermined.

V lost 6 bases, J lost 7 bases, and 15 bases stayed unmatched. Per germline, CDR1 DFQATT and CDR2 SNEGSKA (reference sequence). This CDR3 contains 15 residues. This clonotype was sampled from a woman aged 40 to 55 in good health. Sample: blood. V and J are TRBV20-1 and TRBJ2-1; TRBD2 matches 7 bases. The CDR3 loop reads CSAISPSRGVNEQFF. CDR3 nucleotides: TGCAGTGCCATTTCACCCAGCCGGGGGGTAAATGAGCAGTTCTTC.